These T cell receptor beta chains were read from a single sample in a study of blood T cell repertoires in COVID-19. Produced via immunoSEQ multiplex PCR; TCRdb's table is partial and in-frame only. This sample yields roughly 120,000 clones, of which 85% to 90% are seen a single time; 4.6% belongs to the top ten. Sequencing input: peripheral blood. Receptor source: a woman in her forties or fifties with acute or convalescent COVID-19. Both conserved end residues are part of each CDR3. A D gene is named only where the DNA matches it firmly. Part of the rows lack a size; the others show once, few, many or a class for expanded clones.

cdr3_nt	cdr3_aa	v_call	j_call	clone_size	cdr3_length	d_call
TGTGCCAGCGGAGGACTAGCGGGATTAAGAGAGACCCAGTACTTC	CASGGLAGLRETQYF	TRBV7-2	TRBJ2-5	NA	15	TRBD2
TGTGCCAGCAGCTTCCGGGACAGAGACGGAAACACCATATATTTT	CASSFRDRDGNTIYF	TRBV9	TRBJ1-3	once	15	TRBD1
TGTGCCACTTCGACAACCTCTGGAAACACCATATATTTT	CATSTTSGNTIYF	TRBV10-3	TRBJ1-3	NA	13	NA
TGTGCCAGCAGCTTGTGGCCAGAGGGAACTGGAAACACCATATATTTT	CASSLWPEGTGNTIYF	TRBV5-5	TRBJ1-3	NA	16	NA
TGTGCCAGCAGCGTAACGAGACAGGGGGCTTCTAACTATGGCTACACCTTC	CASSVTRQGASNYGYTF	TRBV9	TRBJ1-2	NA	17	TRBD1
TGTGCCAGCAGCTATAACCCCGCAAATGAGCAGTTCTTC	CASSYNPANEQFF	TRBV27	TRBJ2-1	NA	13	NA
TGTGCCAGCAGCTTAGGGACAGGGGATTACAATGAGCAGTTCTTC	CASSLGTGDYNEQFF	TRBV7-9	TRBJ2-1	once	15	TRBD1
TGTGCCAGCAGCCCCGGGACAGTTGCTTGGGACGAGCAGTACTTC	CASSPGTVAWDEQYF	TRBV3-1/TRBV3-2	TRBJ2-7	NA	15	TRBD1
TGCGCCAGCAGCTTGGCACCCCAGGGGGCTGGGGAAAAACTGTTTTTT	CASSLAPQGAGEKLFF	TRBV5-1	TRBJ1-4	NA	16	TRBD1
TGTGCCAGCAGCACCGCCCCTGGGCAGGGGGGTGGCTACACCTTC	CASSTAPGQGGGYTF	TRBV7-2	TRBJ1-2	NA	15	TRBD1
TGTGCCATCAGTGATACCGGGACTAGCGGGGGAATTGAGCAGTTCTTC	CAISDTGTSGGIEQFF	TRBV10-3	TRBJ2-1	NA	16	TRBD2